Listed here is a single TCR beta chain. The data stem from a study of control samples from healthy donors and cancer patients. Only in-frame clones appear in the TCRdb table, and some are missing; sequencing was by immunoSEQ multiplex PCR. The data show roughly 84,000 clones, 89% seen once. CDR1 is LNHNV, CDR2 YYDKDF, per germline (reference sequence). The CDR3 has 16 residues. V was cut by 3 bases and J by 4 bases, with 19 bases left in between. The clonotype comes from a man over 45 in good health. The material sequenced was blood. V gene TRBV15 combines with J gene TRBJ2-7; D might be TRBD1 (5 bases). DNA of the CDR3: TGTGCCACCAGCAGCTCCGGACAAGGACGGATGTACGAGCAGTACTTC. The encoded protein is CATSSSGQGRMYEQYF. The full variable domain, its missing parts supplied by reference TRBV15 and TRBJ2-7, is DAMVIQNPRYQVTQFGKPVTLSCSQTLNHNVMYWYQQKSSQAPKLLFHYYDKDFNNEADTPDNFQSRRPNTSFCFLDIRSPGLGDTAMYLCATSSSGQGRMYEQYFGPGTRLTVT.